This T cell receptor beta chain was identified in a study of Graves' ophthalmopathy and Graves' hyperthyroidism. This clonotype was seen a few times. V lost 1 base and J lost 3, with 15 bases in between. CDR1 is SEHNR, CDR2 FQNEAQ, per germline (reference sequence). The CDR3 consists of 16 residues. Transcripts of RNA were the source for amplifying TCR beta CDR3 regions. First-round RT-PCR relied on HTBI primers, and a second-round multiplex PCR came next. MiXCR was run by TCRdb on the multiplex PCR reads, yielding one entry per CDR3 protein. Of about 660,000 distinct CDR3 sequences in the sample, more than 40% were seen once.

This sequence joins TRBV7-9 and TRBJ1-1; D is ambiguous. Sequencing input: peripheral blood. The sequence derives from an adult man with Graves' ophthalmopathy. The CDR3 protein is CASSLGLLGPDTEAFF. The CDR3 DNA reads TGTGCCAGCAGCTTAGGCCTATTAGGGCCCGACACTGAAGCTTTCTTT.